This TCR beta chain was documented in a study of blood T cell repertoires in COVID-19 (dated by TCRdb to the early 2020s). For the study in its entirety: Collaborator samples came from the United States, Italy and Spain and covered acute and convalescent phases of COVID-19. The material from the prospective study consisted of cDNA or gDNA derived from T cells, B-cell-depleted T cells, or PBMCs. Deeply sampled blood TCRbeta repertoires from subjects exposed to, actively infected with, or recovered from COVID-19 were included in the dataset. A freely available public database, intended as a resource for researchers studying the immune response to SARS-CoV-2, is where the repertoires were released. Samples were obtained from the ongoing ImmuneRACE study (first 160 participants) and from about 1,300 subjects provided by 6 global collaborators. The sample metadata nearly always contained a de-identified subject ID, COVID-19 status, age in years and sex. Where HLA class I and class II types were available, the types were taken from metadata supplied by the sample provider, not from assay-based typing. Study-wide findings and limitations: Clinical and demographic metadata were provided uncurated, with the amount varying by source and participant.

Enrolling through a virtual design, the prospective study's participants ranged in age from roughly 18 to 90 years and lived across roughly 23 United States geographic areas. Cohort assignment in the prospective study relied on participant-reported clinical history from a screening survey and a study questionnaire. Recovered participants in ImmuneRACE Cohort 3 were defined by two consecutive negative NP/OP PCR tests, clearance by a healthcare professional, or resolution of symptoms. In the prospective study, whole blood, serum and a nasopharyngeal or oropharyngeal swab were collected from each participant by mobile phlebotomists. Prospective study participants could optionally give additional blood draws and questionnaires over a 2-month period. Before DNA extraction, prospective study blood samples were shipped either frozen or at room temperature. Of note for this clone: No cognate antigen has been identified for it. No much larger clone exists at a distance of one base, and base qualities are not known.

Sequences SGDLS (CDR1) and YYNGEE (CDR2) are obtained from the germline V gene. Trimming costs V 0 bases and J 1 base, and their ends lie 10 bases apart. The CDR3 measures 15 amino acids from cysteine to phenylalanine. The kept DNA is CDR3 alone, 45 bases in frame from the first base. TCRbeta CDR3 regions were amplified from genomic DNA by means of the immunoSEQ Assay, a bias-controlled multiplex PCR. As for the authors' bioinformatics: Within the assay, amplification of reference gene primers was used to estimate how many nucleated cells each sample contained. Sequence reads were collapsed and filtered to measure the absolute abundance of every unique TCRbeta CDR3 rearrangement. For each sample, productive Simpson clonality was calculated as the square root of Simpson's diversity index across productive rearrangements. Entries here come from immuneACCESS through TCRdb and include only in-frame sequences with V and J called. Some clones fail to appear in such tables; in the studies checked, an unresolved V gene covers under half of the shortfall, and the cause of the remainder is unknown. V and J calls plus clone size are reproduced from that table; the DNA served to infer D and trimming. The sample table shows 130,000 to 150,000 clones, and approximately 83% are seen once. Around 10% of the sample lies in the top ten.

Input material: PBMCs or T cells enriched from blood (not recorded which). This TCR came from a middle-aged man who had recovered from COVID-19. The chain employs TRBV9 and TRBJ1-1, with a weak D call of TRBD1 (6 bases match). The encoded CDR3 is CASSVDLGGNTEAFF. The base sequence is TGTGCCAGCAGCGTAGATTTAGGGGGGAACACTGAAGCTTTCTTT.